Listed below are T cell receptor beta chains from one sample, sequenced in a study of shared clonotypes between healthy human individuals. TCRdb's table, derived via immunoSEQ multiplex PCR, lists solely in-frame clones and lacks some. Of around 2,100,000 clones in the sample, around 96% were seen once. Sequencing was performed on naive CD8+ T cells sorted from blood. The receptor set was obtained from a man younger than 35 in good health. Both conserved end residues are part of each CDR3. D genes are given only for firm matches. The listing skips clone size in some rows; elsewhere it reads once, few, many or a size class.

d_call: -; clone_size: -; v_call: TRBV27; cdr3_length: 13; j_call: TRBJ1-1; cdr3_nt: TGTGCCAGCAGCAGGACCGCCTCGCCTGAAGCTTTCTTT; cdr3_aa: CASSRTASPEAFF
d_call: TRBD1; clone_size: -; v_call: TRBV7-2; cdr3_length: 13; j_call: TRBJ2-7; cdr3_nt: TGTGCCAGCATCCCCCCAGGGGGCTGGGAGCAGTACTTC; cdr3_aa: CASIPPGGWEQYF
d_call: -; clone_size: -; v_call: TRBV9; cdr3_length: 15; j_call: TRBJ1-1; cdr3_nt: TGTGCCAGCAGCCCCTGGGGGGGAGAGAACACTGAAGCTTTCTTT; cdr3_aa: CASSPWGGENTEAFF
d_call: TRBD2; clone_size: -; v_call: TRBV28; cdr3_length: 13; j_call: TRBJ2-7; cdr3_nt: TGTGCCAGCACCCCAGCGGGGGGGTGGGAGCAGTACTTC; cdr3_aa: CASTPAGGWEQYF
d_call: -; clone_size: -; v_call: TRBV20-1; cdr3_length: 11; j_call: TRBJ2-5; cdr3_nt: TGCAGTGCTAGTAGCGAAGAGACCCAGTACTTC; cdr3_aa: CSASSEETQYF
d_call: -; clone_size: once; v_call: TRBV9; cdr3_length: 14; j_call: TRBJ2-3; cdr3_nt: TGTGCCAGCAGCGTAGGACTAGTTGGAGATACGCAGTATTTT; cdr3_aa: CASSVGLVGDTQYF
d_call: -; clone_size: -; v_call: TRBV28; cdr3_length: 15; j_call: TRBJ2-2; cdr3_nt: TGTGCCAGCAGTTCTGACAGGGAGGGTACCGGGGAGCTGTTTTTT; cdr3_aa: CASSSDREGTGELFF
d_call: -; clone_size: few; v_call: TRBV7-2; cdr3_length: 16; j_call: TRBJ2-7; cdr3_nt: TGTGCCAGCAGCTTAAGCGGGTGGGGCAGCTCCTACGAGCAGTACTTC; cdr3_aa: CASSLSGWGSSYEQYF
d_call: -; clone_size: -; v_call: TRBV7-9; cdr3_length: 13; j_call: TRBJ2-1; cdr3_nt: TGTGCCAGCAGCCCAAATGCTAACAATGAGCAGTTCTTC; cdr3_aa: CASSPNANNEQFF
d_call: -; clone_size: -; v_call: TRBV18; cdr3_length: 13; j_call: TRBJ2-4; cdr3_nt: TGTGCCAGCTCACCAGGAGCCAAAAACATTCAGTACTTC; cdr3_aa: CASSPGAKNIQYF
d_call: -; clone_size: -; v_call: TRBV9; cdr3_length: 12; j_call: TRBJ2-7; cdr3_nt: TGTGCCAGCAGCGGGGCCAGAAACGAGCAGTACTTC; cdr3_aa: CASSGARNEQYF
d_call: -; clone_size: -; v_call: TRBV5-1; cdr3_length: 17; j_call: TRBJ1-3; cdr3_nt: TGCGCCAGCAGCTTGGAACCTGGCAGGGGCGGTGGAAACACCATATATTTT; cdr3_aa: CASSLEPGRGGGNTIYF
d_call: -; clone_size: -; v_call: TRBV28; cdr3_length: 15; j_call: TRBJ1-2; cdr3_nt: TGTGCCAGCAGTTTCGAACCGGGGGGGGCTGATGGCTACACCTTC; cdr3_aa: CASSFEPGGADGYTF
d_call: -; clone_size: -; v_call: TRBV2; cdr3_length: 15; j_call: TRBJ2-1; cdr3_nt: TGTGCCAGCAGTGAACGAGGGGGGTCTACCAATGAGCAGTTCTTC; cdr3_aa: CASSERGGSTNEQFF
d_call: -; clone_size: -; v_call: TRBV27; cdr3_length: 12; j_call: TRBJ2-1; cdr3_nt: TGTGCCAGCAGTTTATCACGAGATGAGCAGTTCTTC; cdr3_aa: CASSLSRDEQFF
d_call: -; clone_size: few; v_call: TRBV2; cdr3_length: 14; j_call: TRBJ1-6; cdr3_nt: TGTGCCAGCACCAATCTCCCCTATAATTCACCCCTCCACTTT; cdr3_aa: CASTNLPYNSPLHF
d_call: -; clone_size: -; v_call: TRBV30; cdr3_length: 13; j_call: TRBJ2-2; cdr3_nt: TGTGCCTGGAGTATGACAGCGACCGGGGAGCTGTTTTTT; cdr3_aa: CAWSMTATGELFF
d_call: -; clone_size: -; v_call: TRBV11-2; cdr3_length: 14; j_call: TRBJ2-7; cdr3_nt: TGTGCCAGCAGCTTACTGGTAAGCTCCTACGAGCAGTACTTC; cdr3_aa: CASSLLVSSYEQYF
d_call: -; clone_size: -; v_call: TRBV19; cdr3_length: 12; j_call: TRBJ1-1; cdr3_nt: TGTGCCAGTATCGGACAGAACACTGAAGCTTTCTTT; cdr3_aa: CASIGQNTEAFF
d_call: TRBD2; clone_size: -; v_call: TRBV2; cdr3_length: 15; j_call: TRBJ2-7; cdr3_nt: TGTGCCAGTGGGGTACTAGCGGGAACCCCCTACGAGCAGTACTTC; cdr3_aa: CASGVLAGTPYEQYF
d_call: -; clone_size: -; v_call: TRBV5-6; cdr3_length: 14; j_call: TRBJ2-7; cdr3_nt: TGTGCCAGCAGCCCAGGGACCTTTACCTACGAGCAGTACTTC; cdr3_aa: CASSPGTFTYEQYF
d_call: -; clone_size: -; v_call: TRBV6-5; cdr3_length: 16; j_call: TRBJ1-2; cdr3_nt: TGTGCCAGCAGTTACCCGATAGGACGAAGTAACTATGGCTACACCTTC; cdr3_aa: CASSYPIGRSNYGYTF
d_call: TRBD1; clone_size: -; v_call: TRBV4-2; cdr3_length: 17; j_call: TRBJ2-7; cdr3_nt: TGTGCCAGCAGCCAAGATCCGTCGACAGGGGTTAAGAACGAGCAGTACTTC; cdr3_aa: CASSQDPSTGVKNEQYF